The clone carrying this TCR beta chain was seen many times. V was trimmed by 3 bases and J by 4 bases, leaving 15 bases between them. CDR1 DFQATT and CDR2 SNEGSKA come from the germline V gene (reference sequence). The CDR3 contains 14 residues. The data were taken from a study of T-cell reconstitution after alpha-beta-depleted transplantation in children. The TCRbeta library was prepared with unique molecular identifiers. TCRdb used MiXCR to reprocess the PCR reads, holding one entry per CDR3 protein. The data contain approximately 93,000 distinct CDR3 sequences, roughly 8.8% of them seen just once; the ten biggest clones take up 6.9%.

The chain joins TRBV20-1 to TRBJ1-2; D possibly corresponds to TRBD1 (5 bases). The sequence came from a human donor who donated a stem cell graft to a child with congenital amegakaryocytic thrombocytopenia. Sample: PBMCs from the stem cell graft donor, taken from the stem cell graft. CDR3 nucleotides: TGCAGTGCTAGGGCCCCGGGGCCTTTCTATGGCTACACCTTC. Encoded protein: CSARAPGPFYGYTF.